These T cell receptor beta chains were read from a single sample in a study of cytomegalovirus exposure and HLA in healthy donors. The table came from immunoSEQ multiplex PCR; TCRdb's copy has only in-frame clones and leaves some out. The sample shows 150,000 to 200,000 clones, under 90% of them seen only once. The sample comprised PBMCs. These receptor sequences come from a woman under 30 in good health and CMV-seropositive. The CDR3 runs from the conserved cysteine through the conserved F or W. A D gene is named only where the DNA matches it firmly. Where a row states a size, it is once, few, many or the class of an expanded clone; other rows omit it.

V gene,clone size,D gene,CDR3 protein
TRBV25-1,-,-,CASNPGASGEQYF
TRBV6-1,once,TRBD2,CASSELAGGPYNEQFF
TRBV5-4,-,-,CASTRPGDYGYTF
TRBV4-3,-,TRBD2,CASSQDRLAGVEQYF
TRBV29-1,-,-,CSVRQAPMNTEAFF
TRBV10-1,-,TRBD1,CASSAGTGEFQTQYF
TRBV6-5,once,-,CASSYSMSRVYEQYF
TRBV11-1,-,-,CASSVQGYEQYF
TRBV7-9,-,-,CASSLGLSNNEQFF
TRBV7-3,once,TRBD2,CASSSSGTSYEQYF
TRBV7-9,-,TRBD2,CASSYSSTSGSPEQYF
TRBV7-3,-,TRBD2,CASSLIAGGNEQYF
TRBV6-5,-,-,CASSFDRGVNYGYTF
TRBV6-6,-,TRBD1,CASTLSGTGINEQFF
TRBV7-7,-,TRBD1,CASSYLTGGREKLFF
TRBV6-1,-,-,CASSRDTISYEQYF
TRBV7-9,-,-,CASSLGTVNTEAFF
TRBV28,-,TRBD2,CASSPLAGGSTDTQYF
TRBV5-4,-,-,CASSLMDARDQNIQYF
TRBV7-6,-,TRBD2,CASSLAPSLAGEYNEQFF
TRBV29-1,-,TRBD2,CSATGLAGAEVGQYF
TRBV18,few,-,CASSPPSFGGTGTGELFF
TRBV6-1,-,-,CASSEVLRPFTEAFF
TRBV7-6,-,-,CASSPFSGGPYNEQFF
TRBV27,once,-,CASSSSVWASSYEQYF
TRBV30,-,TRBD1,CAWRRGGQGIYEQYF
TRBV11-2,once,-,CASSLDRGLREKLFF
TRBV9,-,-,CASSASSLSYEQYF
TRBV5-6,-,-,CASSRSANEQFF
TRBV4-3,once,-,CASSQERQINEKLFF
TRBV7-2,-,TRBD2,CASSLAASGRGGNEQFF
TRBV27,medium-sized,-,CASSSLGLGSSSYNEQFF